This TCR beta chain was obtained from a study of vaccination and CD4 T cells after COVID-19. General study findings and limits: Recorded median SARS-CoV-2-reactive clonotype numbers increased from roughly 19 to 38 without reaching significance.

The CDR3 consists of 14 residues. Looked up from germline, CDR1 is SGHTA and CDR2 is FQGNSA. The V gene end was trimmed by 6 bases and the J gene end by 10 bases; junction bases not matched to a gene: 5. The sample's treatment: approximately 9-day PBMC culture with coronavirus spike peptide pools or control peptides (ViraFEST assay). The medium had half its volume replaced with fresh IL-2 medium on days 3 and 7. Concerning this clonotype: Its antigen is not identified.

Cultured CD4+ T-cell DNA underwent Oncomine TCR Beta short-read sequencing. TCRdb recomputed calls from the PCR reads with MiXCR, one row per CDR3 protein. The sample has about 5,400 distinct CDR3 sequences; less than 50% are singletons. The sequence was collected from a human donor who had recovered from COVID-19. Source material: CD4+ T cells from blood, cultured in vitro. The chain carries TRBV7-2 and TRBJ1-6, with 11 bases aligning to TRBD1. The CDR3: CASRWGQGGSPLHF. The CDR3 nucleotides read TGTGCCAGCAGATGGGGACAGGGGGGATCACCCCTCCACTTT.